This T cell receptor beta chain was sequenced for a study of T cell responses to AZD1222 COVID-19 vaccine. For the study at large: Researchers grouped second doses given at about 4 or about 12 weeks into one pool.

Germline CDR1 SNHLY, CDR2 FYNNEI. Trimming removed 2 bases from V and 5 bases from J, with 9 bases in between. CDR3 length: 14 amino acids. Study-wide points: Repertoire sampling was restricted to post-peak T cell response timepoints. Reportedly, nearly half of unique spike TCRs recognized epitopes outside B.1.351/B.1.1.7 mutations. White British ancestry dominated among donors, who included more females, and clonal diversity was possibly underestimated.

This clone occurred a few times. Its matching antigen is unknown. Clones were read by immunoSEQ multiplex PCR, and TCRdb kept only the in-frame ones, dropping some. The table includes 250,000 or so clones, over 85% detected once. Specimen: peripheral blood, collected on day 0 of AZD1222 vaccination. This TCR derives from an adult in good health. V gene TRBV2 combines with J gene TRBJ2-2; D might be TRBD1 (6 bases). CDR3 sequence: CASSEWGRTGELFF. The CDR3 nucleotides read TGTGCCAGCAGTGAATGGGGGCGGACCGGGGAGCTGTTTTTT.